These T cell receptor beta chains were read from a single sample in a study of blood T cell repertoires in COVID-19. The method was immunoSEQ multiplex PCR; TCRdb's version includes in-frame clones alone and lacks a portion of them. This table holds around 28,000 clones, over 75% found once. Specimen: peripheral blood. These receptors were taken from a human donor in a cohort sampled during active COVID-19. CDR3s include the opening cysteine and the closing phenylalanine or tryptophan. Fields, in order: D gene, J gene, V gene, clone size, CDR3 protein, CDR3 DNA. D genes are given only for firm matches. Only some rows state a clone size, as once, few, many or a class for expanded clones.

- | TRBJ1-5 | TRBV25-1 | - | CASSEPGNQPQHF | TGTGCCAGCAGTGAGCCAGGGAATCAGCCCCAGCATTTT
TRBD2 | TRBJ2-5 | TRBV25-1 | - | CASRAGAQETQYF | TGTGCCAGCAGAGCGGGGGCCCAAGAGACCCAGTACTTC
TRBD2 | TRBJ2-6 | TRBV24-1 | - | CATGTSTSGGLGANVLTF | TGTGCCACCGGGACTTCTACTAGCGGGGGGCTCGGGGCCAACGTCCTGACTTTC
- | TRBJ1-1 | TRBV9 | - | CASSLGGGAGTEAFF | TGTGCCAGCAGTCTAGGTGGGGGCGCTGGCACTGAAGCTTTCTTT
- | TRBJ2-7 | TRBV3-1/TRBV3-2 | - | CASSQAGRRYF | TGTGCCAGCAGCCAAGCCGGGAGAAGGTACTTC
- | TRBJ1-5 | TRBV4-1 | - | CASSQEGRGGNQPQHF | TGCGCCAGCAGCCAAGAGGGCAGGGGAGGCAATCAGCCCCAGCATTTT
- | TRBJ1-5 | TRBV6-5 | few | CASSYGLRRPQHF | TGTGCCAGCAGTTACGGCCTTCGTCGGCCCCAGCATTTT
TRBD1 | TRBJ2-3 | TRBV4-3 | - | CASSQLQGAWQYF | TGCGCCAGCAGCCAACTACAGGGGGCATGGCAGTATTTT
TRBD1 | TRBJ2-7 | TRBV6-5 | - | CASSTRTGQAEQYF | TGTGCCAGCAGTACCCGGACAGGGCAGGCCGAGCAGTACTTC
TRBD1 | TRBJ2-7 | TRBV10-3 | - | CAISEIPAGQGAHEQYF | TGTGCCATCAGTGAGATCCCTGCCGGACAGGGGGCCCACGAGCAGTACTTC
- | TRBJ1-1 | TRBV28 | once | CASRQGWGTEAFF | TGTGCCAGCAGACAGGGTTGGGGCACTGAAGCTTTCTTT
TRBD2 | TRBJ2-7 | TRBV3-1/TRBV3-2 | - | CASSRGGTSYEQYF | TGTGCCAGCAGCCGGGGGGGGACTAGCTACGAGCAGTACTTC
- | TRBJ1-6 | TRBV4-3 | - | CASSRTQGSYNSPLHF | TGCGCCAGCAGCCGAACCCAGGGGAGCTATAATTCACCCCTCCACTTT
TRBD1 | TRBJ1-1 | TRBV30 | - | CAWSVRGGAGTEAFF | TGTGCCTGGAGTGTACGAGGGGGCGCGGGGACTGAAGCTTTCTTT
- | TRBJ2-1 | TRBV5-6 | - | CASSPVETAFDEQFF | TGTGCCAGCAGCCCAGTGGAGACAGCTTTCGATGAGCAGTTCTTC
- | TRBJ2-1 | TRBV27 | - | CASSFSPVQGEQFF | TGTGCCAGCAGTTTCTCCCCCGTCCAGGGTGAGCAGTTCTTC
TRBD1 | TRBJ2-7 | TRBV5-1 | - | CASSRDRSPAGEQYF | TGCGCCAGCAGCAGGGACAGGTCCCCCGCGGGCGAGCAGTACTTC
- | TRBJ1-1 | TRBV5-1 | - | CASSLGQANTEAFF | TGCGCCAGCAGCTTGGGCCAGGCGAACACTGAAGCTTTCTTT
- | TRBJ1-1 | TRBV6-5 | - | CASSYRTLNTEAFF | TGTGCCAGCAGTTACCGGACACTAAACACTGAAGCTTTCTTT
- | TRBJ1-2 | TRBV19 | - | CASSKNGGDNYGYTF | TGTGCCAGTAGTAAAAATGGGGGCGATAACTATGGCTACACCTTC
- | TRBJ1-1 | TRBV25-1 | - | CASRVTENTEAFF | TGTGCCAGCAGGGTGACAGAGAACACTGAAGCTTTCTTT
TRBD1 | TRBJ1-3 | TRBV7-3 | once | CASSLSTTGAGNTIYF | TGTGCCAGCAGCCTATCCACCACAGGGGCAGGAAACACCATATATTTT
TRBD1 | TRBJ1-2 | TRBV29-1 | - | CSGWDSSYGYTF | TGCAGCGGATGGGACAGCTCCTATGGCTACACCTTC
TRBD1 | TRBJ2-1 | TRBV29-1 | - | CSGGTGTYNEQFF | TGCAGCGGGGGGACAGGGACCTACAATGAGCAGTTCTTC
TRBD1 | TRBJ1-1 | TRBV11-2 | once | CASSNRGLNTEAFF | TGTGCCAGCAGCAACAGGGGATTGAACACTGAAGCTTTCTTT
- | TRBJ2-7 | TRBV5-1 | once | CASSLVSITSYEQYF | TGCGCCAGCAGCTTGGTGTCAATTACATCCTACGAGCAGTACTTC
- | TRBJ1-5 | TRBV9 | few | CASSVGAGAANQPQHF | TGTGCCAGCAGCGTAGGGGCGGGGGCCGCCAATCAGCCCCAGCATTTT
- | TRBJ2-5 | TRBV5-5 | - | CASSFSLALGEETQYF | TGTGCCAGCAGCTTTTCACTCGCTTTAGGAGAAGAGACCCAGTACTTC
TRBD1 | TRBJ1-4 | TRBV18 | - | CASSPRQGGEKLFF | TGTGCCAGCTCACCTCGACAGGGCGGGGAAAAACTGTTTTTT
TRBD1 | TRBJ2-5 | TRBV29-1 | once | CSVEDPARTGDEETQYF | TGCAGCGTTGAAGATCCTGCGCGGACAGGCGACGAAGAGACCCAGTACTTC
TRBD1 | TRBJ1-2 | TRBV7-9 | many | CASSLAQGDYGYTF | TGTGCCAGCAGCTTAGCACAGGGGGACTATGGCTACACCTTC
TRBD2 | TRBJ2-1 | TRBV7-3 | - | CASSLSSGGSSYNEQFF | TGTGCCAGCAGCTTGTCTAGCGGGGGCAGCTCCTACAATGAGCAGTTCTTC
TRBD1 | TRBJ1-2 | TRBV5-1 | - | CASSLDQGGYGYTF | TGCGCCAGCAGCTTGGATCAGGGGGGCTATGGCTACACCTTC
TRBD1 | TRBJ2-1 | TRBV5-6 | - | CASSWWGTGDYNEQFF | TGTGCCAGCAGCTGGTGGGGGACAGGGGACTACAATGAGCAGTTCTTC
- | TRBJ2-2 | TRBV7-9 | - | CASNPGHTNTGELFF | TGTGCCAGCAACCCTGGGCACACGAACACCGGGGAGCTGTTTTTT
- | TRBJ2-7 | TRBV6-4 | - | CASSAPGLSAHEQYF | TGTGCCAGCAGTGCCCCGGGTCTATCTGCCCACGAGCAGTACTTC
- | TRBJ2-7 | TRBV7-9 | once | CASSGSYEQYF | TGTGCCAGCAGCGGTAGCTACGAGCAGTACTTC
- | TRBJ1-3 | TRBV3-1/TRBV3-2 | - | CASRRGSGNTIYF | TGTGCCAGCCGCAGGGGCTCTGGAAACACCATATATTTT
- | TRBJ2-5 | TRBV18 | - | CASSPPTRYDQYF | TGTGCCAGCTCACCACCCACTAGATACGACCAGTACTTC
- | TRBJ1-4 | TRBV7-2 | - | CASSLEYSSNEKLFF | TGTGCCAGCAGCTTAGAGTACAGCTCGAATGAAAAACTGTTTTTT
- | TRBJ2-2 | TRBV23-1 | - | CASSQSNSTGELFF | TGCGCCAGCAGTCAATCGAACAGCACCGGGGAGCTGTTTTTT
TRBD2 | TRBJ2-1 | TRBV19 | - | CASSIIAGGLNEQFF | TGTGCCAGTAGTATCATCGCGGGGGGGCTGAATGAGCAGTTCTTC
- | TRBJ2-7 | TRBV30 | - | CAWHEMGLSSYEQYF | TGTGCCTGGCATGAGATGGGCCTTTCCTCCTACGAGCAGTACTTC
- | TRBJ2-7 | TRBV6-2/TRBV6-3 | - | CASSRGLSHEQYF | TGTGCCAGCAGTCGCGGACTTTCTCACGAGCAGTACTTC
- | TRBJ2-7 | TRBV6-6 | - | CASSYPPGGGNYEQYF | TGTGCCAGCAGTTACCCTCCGGGCGGGGGCAATTACGAGCAGTACTTC
TRBD2 | TRBJ2-1 | TRBV11-2 | - | CASGISGGGYNEQFF | TGTGCCAGCGGCATATCTGGGGGGGGGTACAATGAGCAGTTCTTC
- | TRBJ1-1 | TRBV4-3 | - | CASSPSGHLATEAFF | TGCGCCAGCAGCCCGTCGGGACACCTGGCCACTGAAGCTTTCTTT